Reported below is one TCR beta chain. Its cognate antigen is unknown. The record originates from a study of blood T cells in healthy people across ages. Study-wide findings and caveats: Age advanced and TCR beta diversity per million T cells fell, roughly linearly. Because sorting was not performed, PBMCs prevented conclusive naive versus antigen-experienced comparison.

The CDR3 loop spans 16 amino acids. Germline V lookup: CDR1 MDHEN, CDR2 SYDVKM. V trimming: 6 bases; J trimming: 0 bases; junction bases outside the gene matches: 7. A second PCR, run for roughly 7 to 11 cycles, used a sample-barcoded 5' primer plus a J-beta primer mix. TCRdb passed the 5' RACE reads through MiXCR, listing each CDR3 protein once. The profile covers hundreds of thousands of distinct CDR3 sequences, with 58% appearing a single time and more than 35% taken by the ten largest. The chain recombines TRBV28 with TRBJ1-4, with 7 positions matching TRBD1. The sample comprised blood. The receptor was isolated from a man aged 55-75 years in good health. CDR3 nucleotide sequence: TGTGCCAGCAGGGAGGACAGGAGTGCAACTAATGAAAAACTGTTTTTT. Residues: CASREDRSATNEKLFF.